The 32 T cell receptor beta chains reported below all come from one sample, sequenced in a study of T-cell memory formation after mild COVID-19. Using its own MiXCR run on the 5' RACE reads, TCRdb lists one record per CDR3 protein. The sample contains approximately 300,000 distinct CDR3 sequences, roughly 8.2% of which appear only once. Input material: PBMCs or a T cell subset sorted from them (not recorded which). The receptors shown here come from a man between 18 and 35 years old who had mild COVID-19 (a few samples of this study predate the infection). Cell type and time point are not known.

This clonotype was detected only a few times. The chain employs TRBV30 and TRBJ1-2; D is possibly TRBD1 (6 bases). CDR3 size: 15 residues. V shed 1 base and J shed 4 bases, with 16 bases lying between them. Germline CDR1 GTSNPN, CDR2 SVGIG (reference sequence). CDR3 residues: CAWSDPFGGLYGYTF. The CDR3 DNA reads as TGTGCCTGGAGTGACCCTTTTGGGGGCCTCTATGGCTACACCTTC.

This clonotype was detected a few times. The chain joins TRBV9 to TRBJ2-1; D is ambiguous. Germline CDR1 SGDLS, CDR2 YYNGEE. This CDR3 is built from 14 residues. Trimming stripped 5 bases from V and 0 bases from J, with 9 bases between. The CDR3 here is CASSPTLSYNEQFF. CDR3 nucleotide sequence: TGTGCCAGCAGTCCGACACTCTCCTACAATGAGCAGTTCTTC.

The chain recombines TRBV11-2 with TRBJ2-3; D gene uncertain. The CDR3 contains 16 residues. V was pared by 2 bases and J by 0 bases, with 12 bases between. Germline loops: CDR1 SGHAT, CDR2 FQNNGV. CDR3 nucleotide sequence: TGTGCCAGCAGCTTATTTTCGGGTACTAGCACAGATACGCAGTATTTT. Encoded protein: CASSLFSGTSTDTQYF.

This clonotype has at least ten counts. The CDR3, as DNA: TGTGCCAGCATTCAAGGGACTGGGGATTACGAGCAGTACGTC. Protein sequence: CASIQGTGDYEQYV. The rearrangement uses TRBV2 and TRBJ2-7, with a tentative D call TRBD2 (6 bases). The CDR3 loop spans 14 amino acids. The germline V and J ends were trimmed by 7 bases and 4 bases, with 17 bases remaining between them. From germline, CDR1 is SNHLY and CDR2 FYNNEI.

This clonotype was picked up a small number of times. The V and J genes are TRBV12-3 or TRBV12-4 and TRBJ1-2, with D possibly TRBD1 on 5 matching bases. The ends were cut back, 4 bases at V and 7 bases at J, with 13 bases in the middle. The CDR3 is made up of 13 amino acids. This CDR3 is CASSYTQGRGYTF. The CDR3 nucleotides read TGTGCCAGCAGTTACACTCAGGGCCGTGGCTACACCTTC.

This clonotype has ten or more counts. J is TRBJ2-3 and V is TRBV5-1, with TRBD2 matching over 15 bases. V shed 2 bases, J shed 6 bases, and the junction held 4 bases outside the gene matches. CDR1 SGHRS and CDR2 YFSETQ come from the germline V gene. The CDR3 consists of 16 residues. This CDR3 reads CASSFGTSGGTDTQYF. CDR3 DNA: TGCGCCAGCAGCTTCGGGACTAGCGGGGGGACTGATACGCAGTATTTT.

CDR3 in amino acids: CSARGGNGYTF. In nucleotides, the CDR3 is TGCAGTGCCCGGGGGGGGAATGGCTACACCTTC. The V gene is TRBV29-1, the J gene TRBJ1-2, with a possible D match to TRBD1 (5 bases). This CDR3 has 11 residues. Germline CDR1 reads SQVTM; CDR2 reads ANQGSEA.

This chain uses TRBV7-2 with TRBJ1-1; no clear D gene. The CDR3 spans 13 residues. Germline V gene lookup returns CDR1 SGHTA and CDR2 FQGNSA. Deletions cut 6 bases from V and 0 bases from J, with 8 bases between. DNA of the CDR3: TGTGCCAGCAGGAATAGAATGAACACTGAAGCTTTCTTT. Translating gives CASRNRMNTEAFF.

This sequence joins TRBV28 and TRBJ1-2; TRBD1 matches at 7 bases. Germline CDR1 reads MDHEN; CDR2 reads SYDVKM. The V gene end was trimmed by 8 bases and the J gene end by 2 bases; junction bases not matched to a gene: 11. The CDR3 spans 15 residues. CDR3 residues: CASGGGRGRNYGYTF. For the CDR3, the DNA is TGTGCCAGCGGGGGGGGCAGGGGGAGGAACTATGGCTACACCTTC.

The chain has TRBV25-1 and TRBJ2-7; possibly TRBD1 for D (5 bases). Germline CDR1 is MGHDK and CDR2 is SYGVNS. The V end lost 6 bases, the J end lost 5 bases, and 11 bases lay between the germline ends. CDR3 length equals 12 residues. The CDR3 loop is CASRVVGDEQYF. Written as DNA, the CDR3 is TGTGCCAGCAGAGTGGTAGGGGACGAGCAGTACTTC.

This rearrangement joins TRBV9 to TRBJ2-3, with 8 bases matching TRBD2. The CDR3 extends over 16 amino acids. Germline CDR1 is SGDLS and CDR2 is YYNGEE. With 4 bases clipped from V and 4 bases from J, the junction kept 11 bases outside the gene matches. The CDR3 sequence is CASSLSGGAEADTQYF. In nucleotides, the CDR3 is TGTGCCAGCAGCTTATCCGGGGGGGCCGAGGCAGATACGCAGTATTTT.

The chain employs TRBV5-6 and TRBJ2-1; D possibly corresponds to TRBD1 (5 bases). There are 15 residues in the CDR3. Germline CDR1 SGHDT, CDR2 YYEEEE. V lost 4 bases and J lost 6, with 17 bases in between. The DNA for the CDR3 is TGTGCCAGCAGCCTAAGACAGCTCCCAACCAATGAGCAGTTCTTC. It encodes CASSLRQLPTNEQFF.

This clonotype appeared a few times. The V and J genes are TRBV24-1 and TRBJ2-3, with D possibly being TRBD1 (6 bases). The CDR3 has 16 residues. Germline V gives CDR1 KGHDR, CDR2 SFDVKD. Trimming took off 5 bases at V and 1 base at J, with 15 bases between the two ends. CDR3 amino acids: CATSGGRAGGTDTQYF. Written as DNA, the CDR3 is TGTGCCACCAGTGGGGGCAGGGCAGGGGGCACAGATACGCAGTATTTT.

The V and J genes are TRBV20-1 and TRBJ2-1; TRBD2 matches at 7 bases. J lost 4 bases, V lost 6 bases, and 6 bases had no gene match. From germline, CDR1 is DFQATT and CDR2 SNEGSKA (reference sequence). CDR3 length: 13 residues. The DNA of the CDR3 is TGCAGTGCCCTGCGGGGGACTTACAATGAGCAGTTCTTC. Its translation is CSALRGTYNEQFF.

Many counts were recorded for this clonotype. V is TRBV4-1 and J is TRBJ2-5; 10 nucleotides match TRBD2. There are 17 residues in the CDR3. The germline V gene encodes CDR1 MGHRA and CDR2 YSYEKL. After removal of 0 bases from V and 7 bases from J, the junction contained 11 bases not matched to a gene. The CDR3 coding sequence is TGCGCCAGCAGCCAAGAGGATAGCGGGGGGCCCCTGGTGACCCAGTACTTC. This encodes CASSQEDSGGPLVTQYF.

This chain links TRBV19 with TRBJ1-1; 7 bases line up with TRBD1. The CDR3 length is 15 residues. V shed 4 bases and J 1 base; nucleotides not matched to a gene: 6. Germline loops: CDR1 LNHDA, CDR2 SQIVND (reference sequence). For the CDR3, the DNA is TGTGCCAGTAGTACGGAGGGACAGTGGAACACTGAAGCTTTCTTT. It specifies CASSTEGQWNTEAFF.

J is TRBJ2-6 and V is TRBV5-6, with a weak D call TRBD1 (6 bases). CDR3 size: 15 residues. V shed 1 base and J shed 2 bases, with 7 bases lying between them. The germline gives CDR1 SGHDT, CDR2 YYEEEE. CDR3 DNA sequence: TGTGCCAGCAGCTTGCCAGGGGCTGGGGCCAACGTCCTGACTTTC. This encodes CASSLPGAGANVLTF.

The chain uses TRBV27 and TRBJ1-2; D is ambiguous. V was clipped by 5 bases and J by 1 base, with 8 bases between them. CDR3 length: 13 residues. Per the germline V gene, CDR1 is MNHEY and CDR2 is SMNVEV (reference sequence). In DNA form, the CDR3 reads TGTGCCAGCAGTCCTGCGGGTAACTATGGCTACACCTTC. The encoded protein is CASSPAGNYGYTF.

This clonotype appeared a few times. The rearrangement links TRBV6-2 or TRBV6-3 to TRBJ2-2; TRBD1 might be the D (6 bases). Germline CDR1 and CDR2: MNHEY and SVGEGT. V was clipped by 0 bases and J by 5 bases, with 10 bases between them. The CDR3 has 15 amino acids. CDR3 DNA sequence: TGTGCCAGCAGTTACTCTGCCAGGGGAACCGGGGAGCTGTTTTTT. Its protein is CASSYSARGTGELFF.

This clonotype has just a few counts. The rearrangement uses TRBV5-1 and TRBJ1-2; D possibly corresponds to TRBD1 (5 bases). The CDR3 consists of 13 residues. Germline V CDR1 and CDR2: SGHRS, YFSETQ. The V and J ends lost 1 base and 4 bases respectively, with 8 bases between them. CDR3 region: CASSLRGPYGYTF. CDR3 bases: TGCGCCAGCAGCTTGCGGGGACCCTATGGCTACACCTTC. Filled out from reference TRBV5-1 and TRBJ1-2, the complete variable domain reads KAGVTQTPRYLIKTRGQQVTLSCSPISGHRSVSWYQQTPGQGLQFLFEYFSETQRNKGNFPGRFSGRQFSNSRSEMNVSTLELGDSALYLCASSLRGPYGYTFGSGTRLTVV.

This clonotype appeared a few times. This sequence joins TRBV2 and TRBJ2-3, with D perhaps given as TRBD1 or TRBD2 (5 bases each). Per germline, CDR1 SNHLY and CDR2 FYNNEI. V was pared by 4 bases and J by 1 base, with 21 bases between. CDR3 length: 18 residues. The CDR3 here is CASSVEGKHSSRTDTQYF. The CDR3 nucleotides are TGTGCCAGCAGTGTAGAGGGGAAACATTCCTCTCGCACAGATACGCAGTATTTT.

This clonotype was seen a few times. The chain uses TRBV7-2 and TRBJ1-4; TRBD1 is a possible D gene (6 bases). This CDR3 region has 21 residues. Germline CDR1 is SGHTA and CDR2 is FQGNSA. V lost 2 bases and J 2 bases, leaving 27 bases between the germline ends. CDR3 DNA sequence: TGTGCCAGCAGCTTAAACCCCCCGGGGGGGCAAAGGATGGCGACTAATGAAAAACTGTTTTTT. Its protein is CASSLNPPGGQRMATNEKLFF. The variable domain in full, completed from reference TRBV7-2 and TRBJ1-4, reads GAGVSQSPSNKVTEKGKDVELRCDPISGHTALYWYRQSLGQGLEFLIYFQGNSAPDKSGLPSDRFSAERTGGSVSTLTIQRTQQEDSAVYLCASSLNPPGGQRMATNEKLFFGSGTQLSVL.

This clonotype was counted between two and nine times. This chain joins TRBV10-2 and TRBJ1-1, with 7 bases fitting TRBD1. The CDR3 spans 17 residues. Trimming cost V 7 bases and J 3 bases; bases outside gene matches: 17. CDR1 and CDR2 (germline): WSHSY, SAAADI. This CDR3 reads CASIPRDSGRRYTEAFF. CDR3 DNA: TGCGCCAGCATACCCCGGGACAGCGGTCGGCGGTACACTGAAGCTTTCTTT.

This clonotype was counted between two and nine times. CDR3 bases: TGTGCCAGCAGCTTAGCGGCCTCGAACCGGGACGAGCCTTCACCCCTCCACTTT. It encodes CASSLAASNRDEPSPLHF. This chain uses TRBV7-6 with TRBJ1-6, with D possibly being TRBD1 (5 bases). Germline CDR1 and CDR2: SGHVS and FNYEAQ. V shed 0 bases and J shed 9 bases, with 21 bases lying between them. The CDR3 runs to 18 residues. Full variable domain (rest looked up from reference TRBV7-6 and TRBJ1-6): GAGVSQSPRYKVTKRGQDVALRCDPISGHVSLYWYRQALGQGPEFLTYFNYEAQQDKSGLPNDRFSAERPEGSISTLTIQRTEQRDSAMYRCASSLAASNRDEPSPLHFGNGTRLTVT.

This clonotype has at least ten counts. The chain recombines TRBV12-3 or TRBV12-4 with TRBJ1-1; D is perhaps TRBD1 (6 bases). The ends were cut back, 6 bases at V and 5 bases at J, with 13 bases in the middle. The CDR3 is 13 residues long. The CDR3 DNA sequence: TGTGCCAGCAGAATCACAGGGAATACTGAAGCTTTCTTT. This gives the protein CASRITGNTEAFF.

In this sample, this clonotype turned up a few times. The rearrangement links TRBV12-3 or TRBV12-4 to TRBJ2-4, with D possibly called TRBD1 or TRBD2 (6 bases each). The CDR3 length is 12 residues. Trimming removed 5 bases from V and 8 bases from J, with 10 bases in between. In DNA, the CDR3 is TGTGCCAGCAGTCTAAGGGGGGACATTCAGTACTTC. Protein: CASSLRGDIQYF.

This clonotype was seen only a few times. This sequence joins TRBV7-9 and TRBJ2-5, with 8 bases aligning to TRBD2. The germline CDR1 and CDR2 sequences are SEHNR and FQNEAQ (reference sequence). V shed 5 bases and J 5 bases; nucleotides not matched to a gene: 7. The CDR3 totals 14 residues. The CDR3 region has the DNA TGTGCCAGCAGCCTGCGGGGGGTAGGGGAGACCCAGTACTTC. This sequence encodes CASSLRGVGETQYF.

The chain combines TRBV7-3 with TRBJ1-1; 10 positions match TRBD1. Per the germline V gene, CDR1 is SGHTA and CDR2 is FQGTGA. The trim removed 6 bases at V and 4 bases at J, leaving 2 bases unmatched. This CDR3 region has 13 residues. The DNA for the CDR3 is TGTGCCAGCAGAGGGACAGGGGCCACTGAAGCTTTCTTT. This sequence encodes CASRGTGATEAFF.

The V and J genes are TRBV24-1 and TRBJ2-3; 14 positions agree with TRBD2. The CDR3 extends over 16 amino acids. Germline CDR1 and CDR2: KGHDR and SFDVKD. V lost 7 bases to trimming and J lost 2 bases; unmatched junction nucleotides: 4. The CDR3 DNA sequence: TGTGCCACCAGCCAGGGACTAGCGGGGGCCACAGATACGCAGTATTTT. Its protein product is CATSQGLAGATDTQYF.

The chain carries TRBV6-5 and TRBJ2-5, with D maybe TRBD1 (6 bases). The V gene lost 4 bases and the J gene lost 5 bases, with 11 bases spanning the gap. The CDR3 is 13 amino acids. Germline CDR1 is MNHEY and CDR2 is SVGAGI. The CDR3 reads CASSSPGDETQYF. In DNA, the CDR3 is TGTGCCAGCAGTTCGCCAGGGGATGAGACCCAGTACTTC.

The CDR3 sequence: CASSRSGGYEQYF. CDR3 DNA: TGTGCCAGCAGCCGATCGGGAGGCTACGAGCAGTACTTC. This chain joins TRBV14 and TRBJ2-7; TRBD2 agrees at 7 bases. V shed 4 bases, J shed 3 bases, and the junction held 3 bases outside the gene matches. The CDR3 has 13 amino acids. Germline values: CDR1 SGHDN, CDR2 FVKESK.

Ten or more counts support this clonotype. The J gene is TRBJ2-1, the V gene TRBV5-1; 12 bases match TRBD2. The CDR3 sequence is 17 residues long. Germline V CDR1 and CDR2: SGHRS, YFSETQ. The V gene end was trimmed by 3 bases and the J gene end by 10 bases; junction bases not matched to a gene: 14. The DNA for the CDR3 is TGCGCCAGCAGCTCGCCGTCCCTAGCGGGGGGGTACAGCGAGCAGTTCTTC. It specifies CASSSPSLAGGYSEQFF.